This T cell receptor (beta chain) was sequenced in a study of T cells in Graves' hyperthyroidism and ophthalmopathy. V was pared by 3 bases and J by 8 bases, with 8 bases of the junction left unmatched. This CDR3 spans 15 amino acids. From germline, CDR1 is SGHRS and CDR2 YFSETQ. RNA transcripts provided the source from which TCR beta CDR3 regions were amplified. Carried out on the TCR CDR3, a first-round RT-PCR used the HTBI primer set. TCRdb passed the multiplex PCR reads through MiXCR, listing each CDR3 protein once. The sample has hundreds of thousands of distinct CDR3 sequences; just under 20% are singletons.

The clonotype was recovered from a man aged 40-49 years with Graves' ophthalmopathy. The chain combines TRBV5-1 with TRBJ1-4, with 9 bases aligning to TRBD1. Sequencing was carried out using blood. CDR3 DNA: TGCGCCAGCAGCTCGGGAGGACAGGGGAGGGAAAAACTGTTTTTT. Translating it yields CASSSGGQGREKLFF.